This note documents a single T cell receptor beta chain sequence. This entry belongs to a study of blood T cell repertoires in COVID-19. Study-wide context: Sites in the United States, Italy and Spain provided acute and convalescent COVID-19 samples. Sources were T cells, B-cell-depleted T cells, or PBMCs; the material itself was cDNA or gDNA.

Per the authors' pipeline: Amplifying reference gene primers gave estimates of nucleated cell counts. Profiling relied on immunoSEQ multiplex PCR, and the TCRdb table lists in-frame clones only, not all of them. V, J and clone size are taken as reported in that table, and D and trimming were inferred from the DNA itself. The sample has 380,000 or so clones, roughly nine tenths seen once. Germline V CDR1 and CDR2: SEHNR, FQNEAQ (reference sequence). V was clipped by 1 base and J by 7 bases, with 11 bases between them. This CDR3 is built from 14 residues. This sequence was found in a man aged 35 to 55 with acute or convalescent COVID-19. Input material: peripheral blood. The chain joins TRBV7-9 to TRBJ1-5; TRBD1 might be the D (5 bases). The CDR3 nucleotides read TGTGCCAGCAGCTTAGGGGGCCTGGGGCAGCCCCAGCATTTT. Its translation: CASSLGGLGQPQHF. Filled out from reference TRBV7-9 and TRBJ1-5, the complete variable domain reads DTGVSQNPRHKITKRGQNVTFRCDPISEHNRLYWYRQTLGQGPEFLTYFQNEAQLEKSRLLSDRFSAERPKGSFSTLEIQRTEQGDSAMYLCASSLGGLGQPQHFGDGTRLSIL.